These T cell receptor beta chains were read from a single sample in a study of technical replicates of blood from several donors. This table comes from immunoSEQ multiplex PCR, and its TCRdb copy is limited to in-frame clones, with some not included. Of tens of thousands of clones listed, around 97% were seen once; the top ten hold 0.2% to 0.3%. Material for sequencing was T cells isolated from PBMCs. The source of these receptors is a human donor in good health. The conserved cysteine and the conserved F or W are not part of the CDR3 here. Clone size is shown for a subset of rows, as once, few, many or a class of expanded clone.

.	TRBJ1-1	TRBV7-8	ASSPGGPEAF
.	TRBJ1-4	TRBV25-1	ASMKDSATNEKLF
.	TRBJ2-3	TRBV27	ASSLFLGDISGRTDTQY
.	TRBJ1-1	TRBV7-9	ASSLVIIGDTEAF
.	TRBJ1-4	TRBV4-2	ASSSGGVDEKLF
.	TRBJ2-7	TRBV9	ASSADQGSSYEQY
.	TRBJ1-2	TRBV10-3	AIRDSTSYGYT
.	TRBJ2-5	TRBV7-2	ASSLRSGTGTGETQY
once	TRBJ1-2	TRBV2	ASSEARGNAGGYT
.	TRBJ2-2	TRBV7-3	ASSRSTTGASTGELF
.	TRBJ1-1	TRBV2	ASSEIIGGGAF
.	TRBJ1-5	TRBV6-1	ASSEVGGNQPQH
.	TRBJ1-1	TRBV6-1	ASSRSTGNTEAF
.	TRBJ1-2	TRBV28	ASSSGSLYGYT
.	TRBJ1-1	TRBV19	ASSLSVMMNTEAF
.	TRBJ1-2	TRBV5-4	ASSSSYGYT
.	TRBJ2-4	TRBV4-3	ASSRGQGPAKNIQY
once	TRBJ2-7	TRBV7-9	ASSRAPGEQY
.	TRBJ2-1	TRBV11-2	ASSYLGGQF
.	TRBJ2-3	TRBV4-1	ASSQVAGGPDTQY
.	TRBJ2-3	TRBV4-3	ASSQESREWLDTQY
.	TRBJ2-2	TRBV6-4	ASSPLAGGLEGELF
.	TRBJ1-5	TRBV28	ASSFAAGGFWNQPQH
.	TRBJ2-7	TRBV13	ASSPKGQGSDEQY
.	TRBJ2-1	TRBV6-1	ASSTGLATINEQF
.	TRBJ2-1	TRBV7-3	ASGPGTGFYNEQF
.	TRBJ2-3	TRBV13	ASSLRGTDTQY
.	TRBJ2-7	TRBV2	ASRASGRYEQY
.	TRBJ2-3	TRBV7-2	ASSLKGVPSTDTQY
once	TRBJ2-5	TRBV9	ASSGQGTQETQY
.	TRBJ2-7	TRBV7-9	ASSSRGLYEQY
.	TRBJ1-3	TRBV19	ASSQPGQGRNTIY
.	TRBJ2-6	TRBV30	AWTDDRGSGANVLT
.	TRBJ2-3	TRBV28	ASSYSGRASDTQY
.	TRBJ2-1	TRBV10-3	AISESASGSNNEQF
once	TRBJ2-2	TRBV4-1	ASSQRQGRTGELF
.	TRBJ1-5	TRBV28	ASSLPPGQGANQPQH
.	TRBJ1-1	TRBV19	ASSIFGQGIGTEAF
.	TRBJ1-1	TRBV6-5	ASVRATEAF
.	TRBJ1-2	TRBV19	ASSALVFYGYT
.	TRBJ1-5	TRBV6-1	ASSEAQARGGHQPQH
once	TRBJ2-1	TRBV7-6	ASRPELAGNEQF
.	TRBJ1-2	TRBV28	ASNQGLVYGYT
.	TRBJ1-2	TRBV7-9	ASIPEGSGGGILGYT
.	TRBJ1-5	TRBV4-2	ASSPTTGNSNQPQH
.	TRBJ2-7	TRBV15	ATSRGRTEGIYEQY
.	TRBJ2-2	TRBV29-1	SVRGVLTGELF
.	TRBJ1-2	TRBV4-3	ASSQTIWTGKVDGYT
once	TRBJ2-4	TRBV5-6	ASSFPGKSKNIQY